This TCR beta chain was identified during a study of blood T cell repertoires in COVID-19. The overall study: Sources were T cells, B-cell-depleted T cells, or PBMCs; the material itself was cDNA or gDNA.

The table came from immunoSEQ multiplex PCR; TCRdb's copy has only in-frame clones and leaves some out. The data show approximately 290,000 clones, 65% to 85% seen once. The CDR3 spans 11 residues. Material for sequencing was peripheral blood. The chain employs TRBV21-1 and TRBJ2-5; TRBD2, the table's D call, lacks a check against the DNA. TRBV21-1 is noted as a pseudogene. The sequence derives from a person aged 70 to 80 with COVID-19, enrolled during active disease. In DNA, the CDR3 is TGTGCCAGCAGCAAAGTTCGGACCCAGTACTTC. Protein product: CASSKVRTQYF.